The rows below give T cell receptor beta chains drawn from one sample of a study of blood T cell repertoires in COVID-19. Measured with immunoSEQ multiplex PCR; TCRdb has only the in-frame clones, and not every one. Of fewer than 500,000 clones listed, 80% to 90% are singletons. The sequencing input was PBMCs or T cells enriched from blood (not recorded which). All receptors derive from a man aged 25 to 45 who had recovered from COVID-19. The CDR3 runs from the conserved cysteine through the conserved F or W. A D gene is named only where the DNA matches it firmly. Clone sizes are given selectively: once, few, many, or a class where the clone is expanded.

clone size: -; D gene: -; V gene: TRBV5-1; J gene: TRBJ1-1; CDR3 DNA: TGCGCCAGCAGCACGGACGGACAATGGAACACTGAAGCTTTCTTT; CDR3 protein: CASSTDGQWNTEAFF
clone size: -; D gene: TRBD1; V gene: TRBV24-1; J gene: TRBJ2-2; CDR3 DNA: TGTGCCACCAGTGAAGTGGACAGGGACACCGGGGAGCTGTTTTTT; CDR3 protein: CATSEVDRDTGELFF
clone size: few; D gene: TRBD1; V gene: TRBV14; J gene: TRBJ1-1; CDR3 DNA: TGTGCCAGCAGCGCAGGGGGCAGGGTCAACACTGAAGCTTTCTTT; CDR3 protein: CASSAGGRVNTEAFF
clone size: -; D gene: TRBD1; V gene: TRBV11-2; J gene: TRBJ2-2; CDR3 DNA: TGTGCCAGCAGCTTGGGACAGGGTTACGGGGAGCTGTTTTTT; CDR3 protein: CASSLGQGYGELFF
clone size: -; D gene: -; V gene: TRBV3-1/TRBV3-2; J gene: TRBJ2-6; CDR3 DNA: TGTGCCAGCAGCCGGGACTTCGATGAATCTTCCGGGGCCAACGTCCTGACTTTC; CDR3 protein: CASSRDFDESSGANVLTF
clone size: -; D gene: TRBD2; V gene: TRBV28; J gene: TRBJ2-7; CDR3 DNA: TGTGCCAGCACCACCATCGGGGCGGGAGGCTACGAGCAGTACTTC; CDR3 protein: CASTTIGAGGYEQYF
clone size: -; D gene: -; V gene: TRBV14; J gene: TRBJ1-1; CDR3 DNA: TGTGCCAGCAGGGTCGGGGGGAGCACTGAAGCTTTCTTT; CDR3 protein: CASRVGGSTEAFF
clone size: -; D gene: -; V gene: TRBV19; J gene: TRBJ2-6; CDR3 DNA: TGTGCCAGTAGTAGATACAAGAGGGCTGGGGCCAACGTCCTGACTTTC; CDR3 protein: CASSRYKRAGANVLTF
clone size: -; D gene: TRBD2; V gene: TRBV7-6; J gene: TRBJ2-3; CDR3 DNA: TGTGCCAGCAGCCGACCGGGACTAGCGGGAGGGCCAATCACAGATACGCAGTATTTT; CDR3 protein: CASSRPGLAGGPITDTQYF
clone size: -; D gene: -; V gene: TRBV3-1/TRBV3-2; J gene: TRBJ2-1; CDR3 DNA: TGTGCCAGCAGCCAAGATGTCGTCCTCTACAATGAGCAGTTCTTC; CDR3 protein: CASSQDVVLYNEQFF
clone size: -; D gene: -; V gene: TRBV7-6; J gene: TRBJ1-1; CDR3 DNA: TGTGCCAGCAGCTTATATCTTGAGGGAATGAACACTGAAGCTTTCTTT; CDR3 protein: CASSLYLEGMNTEAFF
clone size: -; D gene: TRBD2; V gene: TRBV9; J gene: TRBJ2-5; CDR3 DNA: TGTGCCAGCAGCCCGGGGACTAGCGTGCAAGAGACCCAGTACTTC; CDR3 protein: CASSPGTSVQETQYF
clone size: once; D gene: -; V gene: TRBV5-1; J gene: TRBJ1-3; CDR3 DNA: TGCGCCAGCAGCTTGGTAGGGGAAGACGCTGGAAACACCATATATTTT; CDR3 protein: CASSLVGEDAGNTIYF
clone size: -; D gene: TRBD1; V gene: TRBV5-4; J gene: TRBJ2-7; CDR3 DNA: TGTGCCAGCAGCTTGAAGGGACAGGTCTCCTACGAGCAGTACTTC; CDR3 protein: CASSLKGQVSYEQYF
clone size: -; D gene: TRBD2; V gene: TRBV5-3; J gene: TRBJ2-7; CDR3 DNA: TGTGCCAGGCGCTCCGGCGGGAGGTCCCCCTACGAGCAGTACTTC; CDR3 protein: CARRSGGRSPYEQYF
clone size: once; D gene: -; V gene: TRBV19; J gene: TRBJ1-5; CDR3 DNA: TGTGCCAGTAGTATATTGAGGGAGTTGGAACAGCCCCAGCATTTT; CDR3 protein: CASSILRELEQPQHF
clone size: -; D gene: -; V gene: TRBV12-2; J gene: TRBJ2-1; CDR3 DNA: TGTGCAAGTCGCTTAGCTACCCCTAGCGGGAGGCGGAATGAGCAGTTCTTC; CDR3 protein: CASRLATPSGRRNEQFF
clone size: few; D gene: TRBD1; V gene: TRBV4-1; J gene: TRBJ2-3; CDR3 DNA: TGCGCCAGCAGCCAAAGAGCGCCCGGGACAGCTAGCACAGATACGCAGTATTTT; CDR3 protein: CASSQRAPGTASTDTQYF
clone size: -; D gene: -; V gene: TRBV19; J gene: TRBJ1-2; CDR3 DNA: TGTGCCAGTACGGGGGGTCTGGCGGGCTACACCTTC; CDR3 protein: CASTGGLAGYTF
clone size: -; D gene: -; V gene: TRBV18; J gene: TRBJ2-5; CDR3 DNA: TGTGCCAGCTCACCGAGTACAGAGACCCAGTACTTC; CDR3 protein: CASSPSTETQYF
clone size: once; D gene: TRBD2; V gene: TRBV6-5; J gene: TRBJ2-1; CDR3 DNA: TGTGCCAGCAGTTCAGCGGGAGTGGGCTCCTACAATGAGCAGTTCTTC; CDR3 protein: CASSSAGVGSYNEQFF
clone size: -; D gene: TRBD1; V gene: TRBV27; J gene: TRBJ1-1; CDR3 DNA: TGTGCCAGCCTGGACAGGGGGGGGAACACTGAAGCTTTCTTT; CDR3 protein: CASLDRGGNTEAFF
clone size: -; D gene: -; V gene: TRBV24-1; J gene: TRBJ1-1; CDR3 DNA: TGTGCCACCGCCCTTGCGCAGACAGGTGAAGCTTTCTTT; CDR3 protein: CATALAQTGEAFF
clone size: -; D gene: -; V gene: TRBV10-2; J gene: TRBJ2-7; CDR3 DNA: TGCGCCAGCACCTTAGACATAATTTACGAGCAGTACTTC; CDR3 protein: CASTLDIIYEQYF
clone size: once; D gene: -; V gene: TRBV18; J gene: TRBJ1-1; CDR3 DNA: TGTGCCAGCTCACCATCTTCTGACAGAGTGGGCACTGAAGCTTTCTTT; CDR3 protein: CASSPSSDRVGTEAFF
clone size: once; D gene: TRBD1; V gene: TRBV5-1; J gene: TRBJ2-1; CDR3 DNA: TGCGCCAGCAGCTCCCGACAGGGGATGATCAATGAGCAGTTCTTC; CDR3 protein: CASSSRQGMINEQFF
clone size: -; D gene: TRBD1; V gene: TRBV18; J gene: TRBJ2-3; CDR3 DNA: TGTGCCAGCTCACCAAACGGACAGGGCGGGGATACGCAGTATTTT; CDR3 protein: CASSPNGQGGDTQYF
clone size: -; D gene: TRBD1; V gene: TRBV5-8; J gene: TRBJ1-2; CDR3 DNA: TGTGCCAGCAGCGCGCGCCTAACAGGGGAGAGATATGGCTACACCTTC; CDR3 protein: CASSARLTGERYGYTF
clone size: once; D gene: TRBD1; V gene: TRBV6-2/TRBV6-3; J gene: TRBJ1-2; CDR3 DNA: TGTGCCAGCAGTCTACGACAGGGATACGGTGGCTACACCTTC; CDR3 protein: CASSLRQGYGGYTF
clone size: -; D gene: -; V gene: TRBV6-5; J gene: TRBJ2-4; CDR3 DNA: TGTGCCAGCAGTCCCGGGACACAAAACATTCAGTACTTC; CDR3 protein: CASSPGTQNIQYF
clone size: -; D gene: -; V gene: TRBV6-2/TRBV6-3; J gene: TRBJ2-5; CDR3 DNA: TGTGCCAGCAGTTACTCGGACGGGAGTGAGACCCAGTACTTC; CDR3 protein: CASSYSDGSETQYF
clone size: -; D gene: -; V gene: TRBV3-1/TRBV3-2; J gene: TRBJ1-5; CDR3 DNA: TGTGCCAGCAGCCCCAGCGACAATCAGCCCCAGCATTTT; CDR3 protein: CASSPSDNQPQHF
clone size: -; D gene: -; V gene: TRBV6-1; J gene: TRBJ2-7; CDR3 DNA: TGTGCCAGCAGTGACCTATACGAGCAGTACTTC; CDR3 protein: CASSDLYEQYF
clone size: -; D gene: TRBD2; V gene: TRBV12-5; J gene: TRBJ2-1; CDR3 DNA: TGTACTAGTGGTCCCGGACTAGCGGGGGATGTTGAGCAGTTCTTC; CDR3 protein: CTSGPGLAGDVEQFF
clone size: -; D gene: TRBD2; V gene: TRBV5-1; J gene: TRBJ2-2; CDR3 DNA: TGCGCCAGCAGTTCCCCTAGCGGGAGGGCGAGCACCGGGGAGCTGTTTTTT; CDR3 protein: CASSSPSGRASTGELFF
clone size: -; D gene: TRBD2; V gene: TRBV20-1; J gene: TRBJ2-1; CDR3 DNA: TGCAGTGCTAGTCCGGCTAGCGGGATAAACAATGAGCAGTTCTTC; CDR3 protein: CSASPASGINNEQFF
clone size: -; D gene: TRBD1; V gene: TRBV6-5; J gene: TRBJ2-1; CDR3 DNA: TGTGCCAGCAGGAACGGACAGGGTCAGTGGTTCTTC; CDR3 protein: CASRNGQGQWFF
clone size: once; D gene: TRBD2; V gene: TRBV4-1; J gene: TRBJ2-3; CDR3 DNA: TGCGCCAGCAGCCAAGATGGGCTAGCGGGAGGCACAGATACGCAGTATTTT; CDR3 protein: CASSQDGLAGGTDTQYF
clone size: -; D gene: TRBD1; V gene: TRBV10-3; J gene: TRBJ1-2; CDR3 DNA: TGTGCCATCAGTGAGTCGAGCCGTAGACAGGGAGGTTATGGCTACACCTTC; CDR3 protein: CAISESSRRQGGYGYTF
clone size: -; D gene: -; V gene: TRBV7-6; J gene: TRBJ2-3; CDR3 DNA: TGTGCCAGCAGCCCCGGAGGGGGCAGTAGCACAGATACGCAGTATTTT; CDR3 protein: CASSPGGGSSTDTQYF
clone size: -; D gene: TRBD2; V gene: TRBV4-1; J gene: TRBJ2-3; CDR3 DNA: TGCGCCAGCAGCCAAGTTACTAGCGGGAGGGATACGCAGTATTTT; CDR3 protein: CASSQVTSGRDTQYF
clone size: -; D gene: -; V gene: TRBV19; J gene: TRBJ1-4; CDR3 DNA: TGTGCCAGTAGTATTGGCACAGTTAATGAAAAACTGTTTTTT; CDR3 protein: CASSIGTVNEKLFF
clone size: once; D gene: -; V gene: TRBV7-9; J gene: TRBJ1-1; CDR3 DNA: TGTGCCAGCAGCCCAACCCCAGGGTCAGGGGATCGGACTGAAGCTTTCTTT; CDR3 protein: CASSPTPGSGDRTEAFF
clone size: once; D gene: -; V gene: TRBV5-6; J gene: TRBJ1-2; CDR3 DNA: TGTGCCAGCAGGGACAATAACTATGGCTACACCTTC; CDR3 protein: CASRDNNYGYTF
clone size: -; D gene: -; V gene: TRBV5-1; J gene: TRBJ2-3; CDR3 DNA: TGCGCCAGCACTAGCCCTAGACTAGATACGCAGTATTTT; CDR3 protein: CASTSPRLDTQYF
clone size: -; D gene: -; V gene: TRBV28; J gene: TRBJ1-2; CDR3 DNA: TGTGCCAGCAGTTTACCCTCATTTGACAGCCGCACTAACTATGGCTACACCTTC; CDR3 protein: CASSLPSFDSRTNYGYTF
clone size: -; D gene: -; V gene: TRBV3-1/TRBV3-2; J gene: TRBJ1-5; CDR3 DNA: TGTGCCAGCAGCCAAGTAAATCAGCCCCAGCATTTT; CDR3 protein: CASSQVNQPQHF
clone size: few; D gene: TRBD1; V gene: TRBV19; J gene: TRBJ1-1; CDR3 DNA: TGTGCCAGTAGTATAGGAGGACAGGCTGAAGCTTTCTTT; CDR3 protein: CASSIGGQAEAFF
clone size: -; D gene: -; V gene: TRBV30; J gene: TRBJ1-2; CDR3 DNA: TGTGCCTGGAGCGACCTGTCAGGATCTCACTATGGCTACACCTTC; CDR3 protein: CAWSDLSGSHYGYTF
clone size: -; D gene: TRBD1; V gene: TRBV10-3; J gene: TRBJ1-1; CDR3 DNA: TGTGCCATCACTCCCGACAGGGAACTTAGGGGAGCTTTCTTT; CDR3 protein: CAITPDRELRGAFF
clone size: -; D gene: TRBD2; V gene: TRBV27; J gene: TRBJ2-1; CDR3 DNA: TGTGCCAGCACCACGATGACTAGCGGGCTTTTCGATGAGCAGTTCTTC; CDR3 protein: CASTTMTSGLFDEQFF
clone size: -; D gene: -; V gene: TRBV27; J gene: TRBJ1-4; CDR3 DNA: TGTGCCAGCAGTTTCCGTCCACCATCGACTACTCCCTCTAAACTGTTTTTT; CDR3 protein: CASSFRPPSTTPSKLFF
clone size: -; D gene: TRBD1; V gene: TRBV28; J gene: TRBJ1-2; CDR3 DNA: TGTGCCAGCAGAACGGGACAGGTCTATGGCTACACCTTC; CDR3 protein: CASRTGQVYGYTF
clone size: -; D gene: TRBD2; V gene: TRBV5-4; J gene: TRBJ2-5; CDR3 DNA: TGTGCCAGCAGCCCCCCCGGGGGGGCAGAGACCCAGTACTTC; CDR3 protein: CASSPPGGAETQYF
clone size: -; D gene: -; V gene: TRBV30; J gene: TRBJ1-4; CDR3 DNA: TGTGCCTGGAGTGCAGGGTCTGAAAAACTGTTTTTT; CDR3 protein: CAWSAGSEKLFF
clone size: -; D gene: TRBD2; V gene: TRBV4-1; J gene: TRBJ2-7; CDR3 DNA: TGCGCCAGCAGCCCCCGCCCCGGACTAGCGCCCAACTACGAGCAGTACTTC; CDR3 protein: CASSPRPGLAPNYEQYF
clone size: -; D gene: -; V gene: TRBV29-1; J gene: TRBJ2-1; CDR3 DNA: TGCAGCGGCGCGTGGGAGAGTGAGCAGTTCTTC; CDR3 protein: CSGAWESEQFF
clone size: -; D gene: -; V gene: TRBV19; J gene: TRBJ1-1; CDR3 DNA: TGTGCCAGTAACCTTAGAGGGACTAGGATGAACACTGAAGCTTTCTTT; CDR3 protein: CASNLRGTRMNTEAFF
clone size: once; D gene: TRBD1; V gene: TRBV7-6; J gene: TRBJ2-3; CDR3 DNA: TGTGCCAGCAGCCGGGGGCCAACCGGGACAGGTTTCGCAGATACGCAGTATTTT; CDR3 protein: CASSRGPTGTGFADTQYF
clone size: -; D gene: -; V gene: TRBV10-3; J gene: TRBJ1-1; CDR3 DNA: TGTGCCATCGGTTTTCAGGGGACTGAAGCTTTCTTT; CDR3 protein: CAIGFQGTEAFF